A single TCR beta chain is shown here with its context. Sequencing used immunoSEQ multiplex PCR; TCRdb keeps in-frame clones, though not all of them. The sample yields 350,000 to 450,000 clones, roughly 84% seen once. Treatment: roughly 19 received Ad26.COV2.S at low or high dose, single or two shots; a few received placebo; per-sample allocation not given. Day 63 after the first vaccine or placebo injection was the time point for sampling. These data come from a study of Ad26.COV2.S vaccination and SARS-CoV-2 variants. Trimming removed 6 bases at V and 3 bases at J, with 15 bases between. The germline gives CDR1 MNHNY, CDR2 SVGAGI (reference sequence). The CDR3 has 14 amino acids.

Material: peripheral blood, obtained in a trial of Ad26.COV2.S vaccine versus placebo. The V gene is TRBV6-6, the J gene TRBJ2-7, with D possibly TRBD1 on 5 matching bases. The TCR comes from a person between 18 and 60 years old who received the Ad26.COV2.S COVID-19 vaccine or a placebo. The CDR3 protein is CASSHDRANYEQYF. The CDR3 DNA follows: TGTGCCAGCAGCCACGACAGAGCAAACTACGAGCAGTACTTC.